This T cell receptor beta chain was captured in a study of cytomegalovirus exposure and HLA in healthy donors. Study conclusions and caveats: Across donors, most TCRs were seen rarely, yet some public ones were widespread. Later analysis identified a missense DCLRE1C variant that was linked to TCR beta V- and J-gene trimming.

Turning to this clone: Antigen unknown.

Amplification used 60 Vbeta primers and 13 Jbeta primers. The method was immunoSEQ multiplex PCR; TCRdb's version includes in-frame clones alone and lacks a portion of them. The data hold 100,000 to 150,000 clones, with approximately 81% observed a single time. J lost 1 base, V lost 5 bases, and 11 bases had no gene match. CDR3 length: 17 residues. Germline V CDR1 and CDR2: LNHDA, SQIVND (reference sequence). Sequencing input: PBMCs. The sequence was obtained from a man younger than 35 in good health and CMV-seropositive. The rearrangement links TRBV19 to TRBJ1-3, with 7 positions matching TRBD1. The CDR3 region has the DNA TGTGCCAGTAGTTTAACAGGGACAGCCGATTCTGGAAACACCATATATTTT. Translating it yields CASSLTGTADSGNTIYF.